This TCR beta chain derives from a study of shared clonotypes between healthy human individuals. Study summary: Used for every donor were three CD4 naive, three CD4 memory, two CD8 naive and one CD8 memory plate.

The donors were adults (healthy and HIV-negative) with no recent acute infections or vaccinations. Trimming took 1 base from V and 6 from J; bases not matched to a gene: 8. CDR3 size: 15 residues. Per the germline V gene, CDR1 is SGDLS and CDR2 is YYNGEE. The table came from immunoSEQ multiplex PCR; TCRdb's copy has only in-frame clones and leaves some out. The table has millions of clones, approximately 95% seen once; the top ten hold 0.3% to 0.4%. Sequenced material: naive CD4+ T cells from PBMCs. The subset is: CD45RA+ positively selected. This receptor was identified in a man between 18 and 29 years old in good health. Some clones in this sample may be carry-over from other donors' samples. The rearrangement uses TRBV9 and TRBJ2-3; 7 bases are shared with TRBD2. CDR3 sequence (DNA): TGTGCCAGCAGCGTAAGATCAGGGAGGGCCGATACGCAGTATTTT. Its translation: CASSVRSGRADTQYF.